This paragraph covers one T cell receptor beta chain sequence. V lost 5 bases, J lost 5 bases, and 4 bases lay in between. The CDR3 runs 11 residues. The germline V gene encodes CDR1 SEHNR and CDR2 FQNEAQ (reference sequence). This sample was included in a study of T cells after yellow fever vaccination. TCRdb used MiXCR to reprocess the 5' RACE reads, holding one entry per CDR3 protein. This sample has just under 85,000 distinct CDR3 sequences; 13% occur once, and the top ten carry approximately 25%. The material was CD8+ T cells not binding an NS4B(214-222) dextramer, sorted from PBMCs, obtained more than 20 days after the first yellow fever vaccination. This sequence joins TRBV7-9 and TRBJ2-1, with unresolved D. The TCR was taken from a man younger than 35 who received the YFV17D yellow fever vaccine. As DNA, the CDR3 is TGTGCCAGCAGCCCCCACAATGAGCAGTTCTTC. Its translation is CASSPHNEQFF.